The present TCR beta chain was sequenced within a study of identical twins. This clonotype was seen a handful of times. TCRdb reanalysed the 5' RACE reads using MiXCR and keeps one entry per CDR3 protein. The sample holds 450,000 or so distinct CDR3 sequences, over 12% seen once. Germline CDR1 is SNHLY and CDR2 is FYNNEI. Between the trimmed V and J ends, which lost 2 bases and 2 bases, there was a span of 14 bases. This CDR3 is 16 amino acids long. The data also belong to a second study, concerning yellow fever vaccine responses in identical twins.

This sequence was found in a woman between 18 and 29 years old in good health. Sequenced: CD4+ T cells sorted from blood. This chain uses TRBV2 with TRBJ2-3, with D uncertain. CDR3: CASSEPIGLLTDTQYF. CDR3 sequence (DNA): TGTGCCAGCAGTGAACCAATAGGCCTCCTCACAGATACGCAGTATTTT.